This T cell receptor (beta chain) was captured by sequencing in a study of shared clonotypes between healthy human individuals. About the study: Ranging from 18 to 49 in age, donors were a couple of women and a few men. Study-wide results and caveats: The donor pool, a small one, limited the genetic and exposure-history diversity represented.

Germline-derived CDR1 and CDR2 are MNHEY and SVGAGI. V lost 0 bases and J lost 2; bases outside the gene matches: 2. The CDR3 length is 15 residues. Assay: immunoSEQ multiplex PCR; the TCRdb copy retains only in-frame clones and omits some. The top ten clones hold around 0.33% of a sample with under 1,900,000 clones, approximately 98.5% of them seen once. For this clone: Its matching antigen is unknown.

This TCR came from a man aged 25-45 years in good health. The sequenced material came from naive CD4+ T cells sorted from blood. Subset described: CD45RA+ positively selected. J is TRBJ2-7 and V is TRBV6-5; 9 bases map to TRBD2. CDR3 protein: CASSYSSSGAYEQYF. DNA for the CDR3: TGTGCCAGCAGTTACTCTTCTAGCGGGGCCTACGAGCAGTACTTC.